Below are 5 T cell receptor beta chains sequenced from a single sample in a study of spatial heterogeneity in lung cancer. Each CDR3 protein is one row after TCRdb ran MiXCR on the 5' RACE reads. The repertoire consists of 6,000 to 7,500 distinct CDR3 sequences, with less than 20% occurring once and the leading ten covering less than 20%. The time point: sample taken at primary tumor resection. Whole RNA, which was extracted from tumor, nontumor lung tissue or frozen PBMC, was sequenced without any cell sorting. Here the sequenced sample was PBMCs, taken at surgery. These receptors all stem from a female donor with early-stage non-small cell lung cancer.

This clonotype has at least ten counts. The rearrangement joins TRBV20-1 to TRBJ2-3; 15 bases agree with TRBD2. J gave up 0 bases and V 6 bases, and 10 bases lay outside the gene matches. Germline V gives CDR1 DFQATT, CDR2 SNEGSKA (reference sequence). This CDR3 region has 18 residues. The CDR3 sequence: CSARTSGGAFLSTDTQYF. In nucleotides, the CDR3 is TGCAGTGCAAGGACTAGCGGGGGGGCCTTCTTGAGCACAGATACGCAGTATTTT.

Judged by abundance, this clonotype is medium-sized (0.01 to 0.1%). The gene calls are TRBV27 and TRBJ2-1, with 8 nucleotides matching TRBD2. Germline loops: CDR1 MNHEY, CDR2 SMNVEV (reference sequence). V was pared by 3 bases and J by 3 bases, with 10 bases of the junction left unmatched. This CDR3 contains 17 residues. DNA for the CDR3: TGTGCCAGCAGTTTTATCGGCGGGGGGACAATCTACAATGAGCAGTTCTTC. Translation gives CASSFIGGGTIYNEQFF.

The rearrangement joins TRBV6-2 or TRBV6-3 to TRBJ2-7; tentative D call: TRBD1 (6 bases). CDR1 is MNHEY and CDR2 is SVGEGT in the germline V gene. This CDR3 is 15 amino acids long. The ends were cut back, 5 bases at V and 0 bases at J, with 14 bases in the middle. As DNA, the CDR3 is TGTGCCAGCAGTGCCCTCGCGGACAGCTCCTACGAGCAGTACTTC. Translated, it gives CASSALADSSYEQYF.

This rearrangement joins TRBV4-3 to TRBJ2-1; TRBD2 agrees at 15 bases. J gave up 9 bases and V 1 base, and 7 bases lay outside the gene matches. The V gene's germline CDR1 is LGHNA and CDR2 YSLEER. The CDR3 loop spans 17 amino acids. The CDR3 loop is CASSQGTSGGALGEQFF. CDR3 in DNA: TGCGCCAGCAGCCAAGGGACTAGCGGGGGGGCGTTGGGTGAGCAGTTCTTC.

This clonotype ranks as medium-sized. The chain uses TRBV28 and TRBJ2-3; 9 bases fit TRBD2. Germline V gene sequence: CDR1 MDHEN, CDR2 SYDVKM. This CDR3 spans 14 amino acids. J gave up 3 bases and V 3 bases, and 1 base lay outside the gene matches. CDR3 nucleotide sequence: TGTGCCAGCAGTTTCCTAGCGGGGACAGATACGCAGTATTTT. Amino acid sequence: CASSFLAGTDTQYF.